The T cell receptor beta chain described here comes from a study of cytomegalovirus exposure and HLA in healthy donors. This PCR relied on a set of 60 Vbeta primers and 13 Jbeta primers. Libraries were prepared by immunoSEQ multiplex PCR; TCRdb keeps only in-frame clonotypes and omits some of them. The sample has roughly 200,000 clones; 77% are singletons. Trimming cost V 2 bases and J 4 bases; bases outside gene matches: 7. The CDR3 extends over 17 amino acids. The germline V gene encodes CDR1 SGHRS and CDR2 YFSETQ. The sequence was obtained from a woman aged 60-75 years in good health and CMV-seropositive. The V gene is TRBV5-1, the J gene TRBJ2-1; 12 bases are a match to TRBD2. The sample taken for sequencing was PBMCs. CDR3 DNA sequence: TGCGCCAGCAGCTTACGGACTAGCGGGACAACTTACAATGAGCAGTTCTTC. As protein: CASSLRTSGTTYNEQFF.